This T cell receptor (beta chain) was identified during a study of beta chain features in type 1 diabetes. The CDR3 has 15 amino acids. Study results and limitations: A pattern of fewer insertions and more deletions at VDJ junctions was seen in type 1 diabetes patients. A greater similarity of naive, central memory and Treg TCRB repertoires was seen among patients than among healthy donors. Shortening of TCRB CDR3s, moderate but significant, appeared in all four CD4+ subsets of Type 1 diabetes patients.

The whole isolated RNA underwent reverse transcription, so sequencing captured expressed TCRB transcripts. Only in-frame clones appear in the TCRdb table, and some are missing; sequencing was by immunoSEQ multiplex PCR. The sample holds hundreds of thousands of clones, around 30% seen once. Over 95% purity was reached by all sorted populations. This clone was seen only a few times. Its antigen is not known. This clonotype originated in a man between 18 and 35 years old in good health. The chain links TRBV21-1 to TRBJ2-7; whether TRBD1, the table's D call, matches the DNA was not checked. TRBV21-1 is tagged as a pseudogene. Material for sequencing was naive CD4+ T cells from blood. CDR3 loop: CASSVGRDTNYEQYF. CDR3 bases: TGTGCCAGCAGCGTGGGCCGGGACACTAACTACGAGCAGTACTTC.